The present TCR beta chain was sequenced within a study of CD8 T cells in ankylosing spondylitis. The J segment lost 4 bases and the V segment lost 1 base, leaving 8 bases of the junction unmatched. The germline gives CDR1 SGHKS, CDR2 YYEKEE (reference sequence). This CDR3 spans 17 amino acids. Each CDR3 protein gets one entry after TCRdb re-called the 5' RACE reads with MiXCR. Counted here are about 460,000 distinct CDR3 sequences, over 4% occurring once; the ten biggest clones make up 3.5%. This clonotype was counted ten times or more. Its target is unknown. General study findings and limits: The authors found the disease-linked clones to be CD8+ and relatively rare in peripheral blood. Ankylosing spondylitis blood appeared to be characterized by a TCR beta motif of roughly eight highly homologous variants.

The sequence came from a male donor with ankylosing spondylitis. J is TRBJ2-2 and V is TRBV5-5, with 9 nucleotides matching TRBD1. Sequenced sample: blood, either unsorted or a sorted T cell fraction (not recorded which). The CDR3 here is CASSLSGQGPITGELFF. CDR3 in DNA: TGTGCCAGCAGCTTGTCGGGACAGGGCCCCATCACCGGGGAGCTGTTTTTT.